The present TCR beta chain was sequenced within a study of blood T cell repertoires in COVID-19. Overall study: The United States, Italy and Spain provided the acute and convalescent COVID-19 samples. Sources were T cells, B-cell-depleted T cells, or PBMCs; the material itself was cDNA or gDNA.

Generated by immunoSEQ multiplex PCR, the TCRdb table keeps only in-frame clones and is missing some. Of approximately 200,000 clones in the sample, roughly four fifths were seen once. Per germline, CDR1 MNHEY and CDR2 SVGEGT. V lost 1 base to trimming and J lost 4 bases, with 5 bases between them. CDR3 length: 13 residues. The study recruited people aged 18 to 89 years across roughly 23 US areas. The receptor comes from a man aged 40-49 years who had recovered from COVID-19. This sequence joins TRBV6-2 or TRBV6-3 and TRBJ1-5; no clear D gene. The sequenced sample was PBMCs or T cells enriched from blood (not recorded which). The CDR3 nucleotides read TGTGCCAGCAGTTACTATGTAAATCAGCCCCAGCATTTT. This sequence encodes CASSYYVNQPQHF.